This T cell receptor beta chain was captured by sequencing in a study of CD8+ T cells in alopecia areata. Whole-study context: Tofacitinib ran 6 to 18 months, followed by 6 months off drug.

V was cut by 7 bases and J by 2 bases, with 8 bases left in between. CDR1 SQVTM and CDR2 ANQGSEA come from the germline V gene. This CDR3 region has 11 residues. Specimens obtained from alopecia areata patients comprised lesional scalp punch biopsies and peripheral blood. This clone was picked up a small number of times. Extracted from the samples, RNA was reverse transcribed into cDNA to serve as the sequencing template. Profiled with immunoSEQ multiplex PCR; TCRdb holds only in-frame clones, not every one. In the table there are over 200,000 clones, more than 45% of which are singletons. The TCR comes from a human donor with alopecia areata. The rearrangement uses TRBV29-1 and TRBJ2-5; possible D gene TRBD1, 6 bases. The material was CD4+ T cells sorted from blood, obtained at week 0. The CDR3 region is CSAGQQETQYF. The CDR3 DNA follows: TGCAGCGCTGGACAGCAAGAGACCCAGTACTTC.